The rows below give T cell receptor beta chains drawn from one sample of a study of T-cell memory formation after mild COVID-19. TCRdb analysed the 5' RACE reads with MiXCR anew, one entry per CDR3 protein. Counted here are about 430,000 distinct CDR3 sequences, about 20% occurring once; the ten biggest clones make up roughly 21%. Sequenced material: PBMCs or a T cell subset sorted from them (not recorded which). These receptors were collected from a man aged 18-30 years who had mild COVID-19 (a few samples of this study predate the infection). Cell type and time point are not known. The CDR3 runs from the conserved cysteine through the conserved F or W. A D gene is named only where the DNA matches it firmly. Rows may omit the clone size; those that give it use once, few, many or a size class.

size	D	V	J	CDR3	DNA
few	-	TRBV27	TRBJ2-1	CASGLSSYNEQFF	TGTGCCAGCGGGCTTAGCTCCTACAATGAGCAGTTCTTC
many	TRBD2	TRBV10-3	TRBJ2-1	CAISSGGRDEQFF	TGTGCCATCAGTAGCGGGGGGCGGGATGAGCAGTTCTTC
few	TRBD1	TRBV7-9	TRBJ1-2	CASSRGQGPGGYTF	TGTGCCAGCAGCCGGGGACAGGGGCCGGGGGGCTACACCTTC
-	-	TRBV7-3	TRBJ1-1	CASSFDQGNTEAFF	TGTGCCAGCAGCTTCGACCAGGGGAACACTGAAGCTTTCTTT
few	TRBD1	TRBV6-1	TRBJ2-7	CASSAATGSEQYF	TGTGCCAGCAGTGCAGCGACAGGGTCCGAGCAGTACTTC
-	-	TRBV5-1	TRBJ2-1	CASGTEGPNEQFF	TGCGCCAGCGGGACGGAGGGGCCCAATGAGCAGTTCTTC
few	-	TRBV3-1	TRBJ2-2	CASSQGTENTGELFF	TGTGCCAGCAGCCAAGGGACAGAAAACACCGGGGAGCTGTTTTTT
-	-	TRBV28	TRBJ1-1	CASSLWEASTEAFF	TGTGCCAGCAGTTTGTGGGAGGCGAGCACTGAAGCTTTCTTT
many	-	TRBV3-1	TRBJ2-5	CASSQGRRGETQYF	TGTGCCAGCAGCCAAGGGCGCAGGGGAGAGACCCAGTACTTC
-	-	TRBV6-2/TRBV6-3	TRBJ1-5	CASSRLYGANQPQHF	TGTGCCAGCAGCCGCCTGTATGGGGCTAATCAGCCCCAGCATTTT
-	-	TRBV4-3	TRBJ2-1	CASSQDGDFGGEQFF	TGCGCCAGCAGCCAAGATGGGGACTTCGGGGGTGAGCAGTTCTTC
-	-	TRBV12-3/TRBV12-4	TRBJ2-6	CASSRLDGANVLTF	TGTGCCAGCAGCCGGTTAGATGGGGCCAACGTCCTGACTTTC